Listed here are 9 T cell receptor beta chains from one sample, sequenced in a study of blood T cell repertoires in COVID-19. Generated by immunoSEQ multiplex PCR, the TCRdb table keeps only in-frame clones and is missing some. The sample lists 75,000 or so clones; about 83% were seen once. The sample taken for sequencing was peripheral blood. These receptors all stem from a woman of 80 years or more with active or convalescent COVID-19.

The chain joins TRBV29-1 to TRBJ2-1, with TRBD2 matching 7 bases. The V gene's germline CDR1 is SQVTM and CDR2 ANQGSEA. Unmatched junction bases numbered 19, after V lost 6 bases and J lost 8 bases. The CDR3 consists of 16 residues. CDR3 region: CSVIRNPGLVNDEQFF. The CDR3 DNA reads as TGCAGCGTGATCCGAAATCCCGGACTAGTGAACGATGAGCAGTTCTTC.

The chain combines TRBV5-1 with TRBJ2-5, with D possibly TRBD2 on 7 matching bases. Germline CDR1 and CDR2: SGHRS and YFSETQ. The length of the CDR3 is 16 residues. Deletions cut 0 bases from V and 4 bases from J, with 16 bases between. This CDR3 is CASSLGSSGGRETQYF. The CDR3 coding sequence is TGCGCCAGCAGCTTGGGTTCTTCCGGGGGGCGAGAGACCCAGTACTTC.

The chain links TRBV6-6 to TRBJ1-1; 12 bases are a match to TRBD1. CDR1 is MNHNY, CDR2 SVGAGI, per germline (reference sequence). The ends lost 11 bases at V and 6 bases at J; junction bases unmatched: 4. The CDR3 sequence is 12 residues long. CDR3: CAGGQGAAEAFF. CDR3 DNA: TGTGCCGGGGGACAGGGGGCGGCTGAAGCTTTCTTT.

V gene TRBV6-2 or TRBV6-3 combines with J gene TRBJ2-4, with 9 bases identical to TRBD2. Germline loops: CDR1 MNHEY, CDR2 SVGEGT. With V trimmed by 1 base and J by 1 base, 14 bases remained unmatched. The CDR3 covers 20 residues. The CDR3 loop is CASSYYRLAASLWAKNIQYF. The CDR3 coding sequence is TGTGCCAGCAGTTACTATAGACTAGCGGCCTCCTTGTGGGCCAAAAACATTCAGTACTTC.

This rearrangement joins TRBV5-6 to TRBJ1-1, with 7 bases lining up with TRBD1. The CDR3 has 14 residues. Germline CDR1 reads SGHDT; CDR2 reads YYEEEE. V lost 0 bases and J lost 1; bases outside the gene matches: 0. The CDR3 sequence: CASSLGTGNTEAFF. The CDR3 bases are TGTGCCAGCAGCTTGGGGACAGGGAACACTGAAGCTTTCTTT. Drawing the rest from reference TRBV5-6 and TRBJ1-1, the complete variable domain is DAGVTQSPTHLIKTRGQQVTLRCSPKSGHDTVSWYQQALGQGPQFIFQYYEEEERQRGNFPDRFSGHQFPNYSSELNVNALLLGDSALYLCASSLGTGNTEAFFGQGTRLTVV.

The chain carries TRBV6-2 or TRBV6-3 and TRBJ2-7; 9 bases match TRBD2. J gave up 7 bases and V 5 bases, and 9 bases lay outside the gene matches. The length of the CDR3 is 14 residues. Germline CDR1 reads MNHEY; CDR2 reads SVGEGT. CDR3 in DNA: TGTGCCAGCAGTACCCGACTAGCGGTCCGGGAGCAGTACTTC. It translates to CASSTRLAVREQYF.

There are a few counts of this clone. The chain recombines TRBV5-1 with TRBJ2-7; possible D gene TRBD1, 6 bases. V dropped 3 bases and J dropped 0 bases, with 13 bases sitting between them. Germline CDR1 is SGHRS and CDR2 is YFSETQ. CDR3 size: 15 residues. CDR3 amino acids: CASSSWTASSYEQYF. Written as DNA, the CDR3 is TGCGCCAGCAGCTCTTGGACAGCCAGCTCCTACGAGCAGTACTTC.

The rearrangement uses TRBV7-2 and TRBJ1-6; TRBD1 agrees at 10 bases. The CDR3 spans 16 residues. Germline V lookup: CDR1 SGHTA, CDR2 FQGNSA. Trimming took 1 base from V and 9 from J; bases not matched to a gene: 6. Written as DNA, the CDR3 is TGTGCCAGCAGCTTAGGACGGGGACAGGGGAGTTCACCCCTCCACTTT. It encodes CASSLGRGQGSSPLHF.

This sequence joins TRBV5-1 and TRBJ2-2, with 12 bases matching TRBD2. J was trimmed by 7 bases and V by 4 bases; bases with no gene match: 11. Germline V gene sequence: CDR1 SGHRS, CDR2 YFSETQ. The CDR3 is 17 amino acids. In DNA form, the CDR3 reads TGCGCCAGCAGCCGTAATCTAGCGGGAGGGCCGGACGGGGAGCTGTTTTTT. Its translation is CASSRNLAGGPDGELFF.